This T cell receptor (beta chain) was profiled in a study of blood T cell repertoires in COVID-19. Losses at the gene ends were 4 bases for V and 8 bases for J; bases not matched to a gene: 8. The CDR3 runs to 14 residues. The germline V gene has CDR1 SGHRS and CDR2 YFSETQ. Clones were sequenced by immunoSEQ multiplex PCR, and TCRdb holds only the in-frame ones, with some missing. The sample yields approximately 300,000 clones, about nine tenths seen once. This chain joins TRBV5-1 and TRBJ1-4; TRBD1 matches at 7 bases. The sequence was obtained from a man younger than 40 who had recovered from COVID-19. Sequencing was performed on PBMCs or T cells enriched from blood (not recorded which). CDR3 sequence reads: CASSGGQLEEKLFF. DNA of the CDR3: TGCGCCAGCAGCGGGGGACAGTTAGAGGAAAAACTGTTTTTT. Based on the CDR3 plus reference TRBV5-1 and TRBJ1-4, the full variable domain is KAGVTQTPRYLIKTRGQQVTLSCSPISGHRSVSWYQQTPGQGLQFLFEYFSETQRNKGNFPGRFSGRQFSNSRSEMNVSTLELGDSALYLCASSGGQLEEKLFFGSGTQLSVL.